This TCR beta chain was found in a study of identical twins. TCRdb itself ran the 5' RACE reads through MiXCR, one entry per CDR3 protein. Here the sample spans roughly 690,000 distinct CDR3 sequences, approximately 6% being singletons. This clonotype showed up many times. J lost 6 bases, V lost 0 bases, and 6 bases had no gene match. Germline CDR1 is MNHEY and CDR2 is SVGAGI. CDR3 length: 16 amino acids. The genes are TRBV6-5 and TRBJ2-3; TRBD2 matches at 10 bases. The source of this sequence is a man between 18 and 35 years old in good health. Sequenced: naive T cells sorted from blood. CDR3 bases: TGTGCCAGCAGTTACTCAGTAGCGGGAGGCCCCGATACGCAGTATTTT. Translation: CASSYSVAGGPDTQYF.